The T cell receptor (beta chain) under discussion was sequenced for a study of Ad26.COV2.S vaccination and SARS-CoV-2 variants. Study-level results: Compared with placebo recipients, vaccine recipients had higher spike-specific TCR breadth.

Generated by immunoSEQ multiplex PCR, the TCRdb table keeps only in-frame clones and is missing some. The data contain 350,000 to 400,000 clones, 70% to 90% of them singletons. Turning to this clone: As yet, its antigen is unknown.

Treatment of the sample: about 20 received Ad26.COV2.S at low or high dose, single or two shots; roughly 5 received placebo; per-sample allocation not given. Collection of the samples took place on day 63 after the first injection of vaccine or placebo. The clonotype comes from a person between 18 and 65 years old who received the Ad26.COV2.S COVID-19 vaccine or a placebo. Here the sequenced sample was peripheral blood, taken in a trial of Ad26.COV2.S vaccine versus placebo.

CDR3 protein: CASSDHPPDTGELFF. CDR3 nucleotides: TGTGCCAGCAGTGATCACCCTCCCGACACCGGGGAGCTGTTTTTT. V and J are TRBV2 and TRBJ2-2; D remains unclear. The CDR3 is made up of 15 amino acids. V lost 3 bases, J lost 3 bases, and 11 bases lay in between. Germline assignment: CDR1 SNHLY and CDR2 FYNNEI.